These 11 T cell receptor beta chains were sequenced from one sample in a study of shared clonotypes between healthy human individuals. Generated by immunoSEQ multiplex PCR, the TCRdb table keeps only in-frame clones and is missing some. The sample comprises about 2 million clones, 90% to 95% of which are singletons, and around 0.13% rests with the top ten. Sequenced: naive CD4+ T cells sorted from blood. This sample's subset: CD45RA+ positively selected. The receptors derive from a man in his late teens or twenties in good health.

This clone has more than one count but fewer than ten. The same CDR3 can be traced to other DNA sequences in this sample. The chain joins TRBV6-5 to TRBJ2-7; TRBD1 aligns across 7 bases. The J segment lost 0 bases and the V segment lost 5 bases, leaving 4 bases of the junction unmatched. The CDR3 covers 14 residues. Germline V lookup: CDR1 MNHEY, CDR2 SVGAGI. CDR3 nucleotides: TGTGCCAGCAGTCAGACAGGGAGCTCCTACGAGCAGTACTTC. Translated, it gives CASSQTGSSYEQYF.

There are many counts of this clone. The CDR3 DNA is TGTGCCAGTACCCCTCGGGACAGGGTCCACGAGCAGTACTTC. Amino acids: CASTPRDRVHEQYF. V usage is TRBV19 and J usage is TRBJ2-7, with 9 bases fitting TRBD1. Germline V lookup: CDR1 LNHDA, CDR2 SQIVND (reference sequence). The V gene end was trimmed by 7 bases and the J gene end by 5 bases; junction bases not matched to a gene: 9. CDR3 length equals 14 residues.

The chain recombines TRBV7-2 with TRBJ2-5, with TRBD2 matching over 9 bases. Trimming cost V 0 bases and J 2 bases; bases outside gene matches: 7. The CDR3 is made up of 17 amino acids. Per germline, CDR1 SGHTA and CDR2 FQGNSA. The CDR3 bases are TGTGCCAGCAGCTTAGCTTCGGCGGGAGGGGGACAAGAGACCCAGTACTTC. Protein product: CASSLASAGGGQETQYF.

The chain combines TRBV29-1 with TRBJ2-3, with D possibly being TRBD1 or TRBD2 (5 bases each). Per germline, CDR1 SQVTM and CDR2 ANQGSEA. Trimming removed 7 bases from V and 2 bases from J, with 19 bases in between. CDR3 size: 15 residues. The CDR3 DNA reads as TGCAGCGGTCAACCCGGGACCGCCGACACAGATACGCAGTATTTT. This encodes CSGQPGTADTDTQYF.

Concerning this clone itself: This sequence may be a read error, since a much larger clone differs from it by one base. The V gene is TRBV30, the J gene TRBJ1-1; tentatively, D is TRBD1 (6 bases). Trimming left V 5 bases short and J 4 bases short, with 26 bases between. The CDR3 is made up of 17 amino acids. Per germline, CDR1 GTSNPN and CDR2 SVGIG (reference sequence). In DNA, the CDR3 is TGTGCCTGGGGAAGAGATAAGGGGGTAGGGTTCCCCACTGAAGCTTTCTTT. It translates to CAWGRDKGVGFPTEAFF.

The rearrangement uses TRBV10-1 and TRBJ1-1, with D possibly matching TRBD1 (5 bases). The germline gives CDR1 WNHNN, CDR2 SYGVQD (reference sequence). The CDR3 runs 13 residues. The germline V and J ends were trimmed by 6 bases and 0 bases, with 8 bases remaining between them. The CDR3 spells CASRRTLNTEAFF. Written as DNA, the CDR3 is TGCGCCAGCAGAAGGACACTGAACACTGAAGCTTTCTTT.

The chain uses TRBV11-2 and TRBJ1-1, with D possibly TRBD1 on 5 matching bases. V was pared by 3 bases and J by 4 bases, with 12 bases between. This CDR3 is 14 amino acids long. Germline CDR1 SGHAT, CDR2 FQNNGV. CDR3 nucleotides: TGTGCCAGCAGCTTGTCCGGGGGAGGCACTGAAGCTTTCTTT. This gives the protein CASSLSGGGTEAFF.

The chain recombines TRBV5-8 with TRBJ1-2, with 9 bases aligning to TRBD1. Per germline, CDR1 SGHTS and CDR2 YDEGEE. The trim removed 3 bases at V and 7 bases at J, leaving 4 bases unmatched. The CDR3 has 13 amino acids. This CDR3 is CASSWTGVGGYTF. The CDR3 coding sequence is TGTGCCAGCAGCTGGACAGGGGTGGGTGGCTACACCTTC.

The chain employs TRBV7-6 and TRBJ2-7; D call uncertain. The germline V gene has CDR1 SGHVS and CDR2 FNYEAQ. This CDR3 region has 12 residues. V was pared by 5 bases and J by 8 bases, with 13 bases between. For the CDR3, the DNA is TGTGCCAGCAGCCATTTGTTGGAGAAGCAGTACTTC. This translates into CASSHLLEKQYF.

The CDR3 is CASSQQAWGSNQPQHF. CDR3 DNA sequence: TGTGCCAGCAGCCAACAGGCCTGGGGTTCCAATCAGCCCCAGCATTTT. The chain carries TRBV7-8 and TRBJ1-5; TRBD1 is a possible D gene (5 bases). CDR1 SGHVS and CDR2 FQNEAQ come from the germline V gene. CDR3 length equals 16 residues. The ends were cut back, 5 bases at V and 3 bases at J, with 17 bases in the middle.

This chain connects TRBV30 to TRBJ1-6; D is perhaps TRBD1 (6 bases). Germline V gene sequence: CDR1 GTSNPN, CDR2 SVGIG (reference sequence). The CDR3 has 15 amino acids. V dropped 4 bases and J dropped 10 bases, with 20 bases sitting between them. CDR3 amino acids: CAWTGRGSGQSPLHF. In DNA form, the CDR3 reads TGTGCCTGGACGGGCAGGGGATCGGGTCAATCACCCCTCCACTTT. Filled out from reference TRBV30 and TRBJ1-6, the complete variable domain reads SQTIHQWPATLVQPVGSPLSLECTVEGTSNPNLYWYRQAAGRGLQLLFYSVGIGQISSEVPQNLSASRPQDRQFILSSKKLLLSDSGFYLCAWTGRGSGQSPLHFGNGTRLTVT.